One sample yielded the 25 T cell receptor beta chains listed below, sequenced in a study of shared clonotypes between healthy human individuals. Measured with immunoSEQ multiplex PCR; TCRdb has only the in-frame clones, and not every one. The data hold approximately 500,000 clones, with approximately 79% observed a single time. Sequencing used PBMCs. The receptor source for this set is a woman aged 40 to 50 in good health. Some clones in this sample may be carry-over from other donors' samples.

In DNA form, the CDR3 reads TGTGCCAGCAGCTTAAACCGCGTGGGGGAGCAGTACTTC. It is translated as CASSLNRVGEQYF. This chain uses TRBV7-3 with TRBJ2-7; the D is unclear. The V end was cut by 1 base, the J end by 7 bases, with 11 bases between. Germline V gives CDR1 SGHTA, CDR2 FQGTGA. The CDR3 spans 13 residues.

The V call is TRBV7-8, the J call TRBJ2-1, with unresolved D. This CDR3 has 15 residues. Looked up from germline, CDR1 is SGHVS and CDR2 is FQNEAQ. The V and J ends lost 5 bases and 0 bases respectively, with 11 bases between them. Here the CDR3 reads CASSQRRNSYNEQFF. The DNA of the CDR3 is TGTGCCAGCAGCCAACGACGGAACTCCTACAATGAGCAGTTCTTC.

This clone was counted between two and nine times. The gene calls are TRBV7-3 and TRBJ2-5; unclear D gene. Germline CDR1 is SGHTA and CDR2 is FQGTGA. The V and J ends lost 2 bases and 1 base respectively, with 8 bases between them. The CDR3 loop spans 14 amino acids. In DNA, the CDR3 is TGTGCCAGCAGCTTATCTAACTCCCAAGAGACCCAGTACTTC. This gives the protein CASSLSNSQETQYF.

The CDR3 reads CSVVSRGGRDTEAFF. DNA of the CDR3: TGCAGCGTTGTGAGTCGTGGGGGCCGGGACACTGAAGCTTTCTTT. V is TRBV29-1 and J is TRBJ1-1; D might be TRBD1 (6 bases). The germline CDR1 and CDR2 sequences are SQVTM and ANQGSEA. The ends were cut back, 4 bases at V and 3 bases at J, with 18 bases in the middle. The CDR3 runs to 15 residues.

This clone was observed a few times. The chain combines TRBV2 with TRBJ2-2; 7 bases agree with TRBD1. CDR1 SNHLY and CDR2 FYNNEI come from the germline V gene. The CDR3 extends over 15 amino acids. V shed 7 bases and J 6 bases; nucleotides not matched to a gene: 11. As DNA, the CDR3 is TGTGCCAGCATGACCCCAGACAGGGTCCCCGGGGAGCTGTTTTTT. Encoded protein: CASMTPDRVPGELFF.

This chain joins TRBV27 and TRBJ1-1; D gene uncertain. The CDR3 has 15 residues. Germline CDR1 is MNHEY and CDR2 is SMNVEV (reference sequence). With 2 bases removed from V and 0 bases from J, the gap between germline ends came to 10 bases. CDR3 bases: TGTGCCAGCAGTTTAATACCCACAGTGAACACTGAAGCTTTCTTT. This sequence encodes CASSLIPTVNTEAFF.

The chain recombines TRBV9 with TRBJ2-7; 7 bases map to TRBD2. There are 14 residues in the CDR3. CDR1 and CDR2 from the germline V gene are SGDLS and YYNGEE. After removal of 4 bases from V and 0 bases from J, the junction contained 4 bases not matched to a gene. The CDR3 nucleotides read TGTGCCAGCAGCAACCGGGACTACTCCTACGAGCAGTACTTC. Translation: CASSNRDYSYEQYF.

The CDR3 bases are TGCAGTGCTGCACAGGGGGTCGGCTACACCTTC. It specifies CSAAQGVGYTF. The V and J genes are TRBV20-1 and TRBJ1-2; 8 bases map to TRBD1. Germline loops: CDR1 DFQATT, CDR2 SNEGSKA (reference sequence). V lost 5 bases, J lost 8 bases, and 4 bases stayed unmatched. CDR3 length equals 11 residues.

The rearrangement joins TRBV15 to TRBJ2-3; 7 positions match TRBD2. Germline V gene sequence: CDR1 LNHNV, CDR2 YYDKDF (reference sequence). The CDR3 totals 16 residues. The V gene end was trimmed by 2 bases and the J gene end by 0 bases; junction bases not matched to a gene: 5. The chain's CDR3 is CATSRKQTSSTDTQYF. The CDR3 nucleotides are TGTGCCACCAGCAGAAAACAGACTAGCAGCACAGATACGCAGTATTTT.

The genes are TRBV5-5 and TRBJ2-7, with D uncertain. The V and J ends lost 0 bases and 5 bases respectively, with 3 bases between them. In germline, CDR1 is SGHKS, CDR2 YYEKEE (reference sequence). CDR3 size: 11 residues. The CDR3, as DNA: TGTGCCAGCAGCTTGGTTGACGAGCAGTACTTC. This gives the protein CASSLVDEQYF. Full variable domain (outside the CDR3, taken from reference TRBV5-5 and TRBJ2-7): DAGVTQSPTHLIKTRGQQVTLRCSPISGHKSVSWYQQVLGQGPQFIFQYYEKEERGRGNFPDRFSARQFPNYSSELNVNALLLGDSALYLCASSLVDEQYFGPGTRLTVT.

The chain is built from TRBV5-4 and TRBJ2-1, with D possibly called TRBD1 or TRBD2 (6 bases each). This CDR3 comprises 12 residues. Germline V gene lookup returns CDR1 SGHNT and CDR2 YYREEE (reference sequence). V was pared by 2 bases and J by 9 bases, with 9 bases between. CDR3 loop: CASSLGGSEQFF. In DNA form, the CDR3 reads TGTGCCAGCAGCTTAGGGGGGAGTGAGCAGTTCTTC.

V and J are TRBV7-9 and TRBJ1-2; tentative D call: TRBD1 (5 bases). Germline lookup yields CDR1 SEHNR and CDR2 FQNEAQ (reference sequence). Trimming pared 1 base from V and 2 bases from J, leaving 5 bases between. The CDR3 extends over 13 amino acids. The DNA for the CDR3 is TGTGCCAGCAGCTTAGGACAGAACTATGGCTACACCTTC. This gives the protein CASSLGQNYGYTF.

With respect to this clone: A much larger clone differs from this one at a single base, so this may be a read error. This same CDR3 is encoded by further DNA sequences in the sample. The chain employs TRBV18 and TRBJ2-5; D not resolved. CDR1 KGHSH and CDR2 LQKENI come from the germline V gene. V was cut by 1 base and J by 1 base, with 1 base left in between. The CDR3 spans 12 residues. The CDR3: CASSPRQETQYF. CDR3 bases: TGTGCCAGCTCACCACGCCAAGAGACCCAGTACTTC.

About this clone: Sequence at one end of the junction differs from germline and may be a read error. This same CDR3 is encoded by further DNA sequences in the sample. The chain recombines TRBV4-1 with TRBJ1-2; D is perhaps TRBD1 (6 bases). Germline V gives CDR1 MGHRA, CDR2 YSYEKL. This CDR3 is built from 15 residues. CDR3 coding DNA: TGCGCCAGCAGCCCTCCCCAGGGGCGTAACTACGGCTACACCTTC. It encodes CASSPPQGRNYGYTF.

J is TRBJ1-2 and V is TRBV4-2; the D is unclear. V lost 1 base, J lost 1 base, and 10 bases lay in between. This CDR3 is built from 15 residues. Germline V gene sequence: CDR1 LGHNA, CDR2 YNFKEQ. The CDR3 sequence is CASSQGWSDNYGYTF. CDR3 DNA sequence: TGTGCCAGCAGCCAAGGGTGGTCAGATAACTATGGCTACACCTTC.

The gene calls are TRBV6-6 and TRBJ2-7; maybe TRBD1 (6 bases). In germline, CDR1 is MNHNY, CDR2 SVGAGI (reference sequence). V lost 9 bases and J 1 base, leaving 16 bases between the germline ends. The CDR3 is made up of 14 amino acids. The CDR3 nucleotides are TGTGCCAGGCGAAAAAAGGACAGTTCCTACGAGCAGTACTTC. This gives the protein CARRKKDSSYEQYF.

In this sample, this clone turned up many times. The rearrangement joins TRBV7-6 to TRBJ2-3; D is uncertain. The V gene's germline CDR1 is SGHVS and CDR2 FNYEAQ. V lost 2 bases and J 8 bases, leaving 20 bases between the germline ends. The CDR3 loop spans 16 amino acids. The CDR3 protein is CASSLYGSGQGGTQYF. The DNA for the CDR3 is TGTGCCAGCAGCTTATATGGTTCCGGGCAAGGCGGTACGCAGTATTTT.

The chain carries TRBV7-3 and TRBJ2-1; 12 bases match TRBD2. J was trimmed by 4 bases and V by 5 bases; bases with no gene match: 6. The CDR3 is 16 amino acids. Germline values: CDR1 SGHTA, CDR2 FQGTGA. Written as DNA, the CDR3 is TGTGCCAGCAGCCCGGGGACTAGCGGGTGGTACAATGAGCAGTTCTTC. It is translated as CASSPGTSGWYNEQFF.

The count of this clone is one. The gene calls are TRBV15 and TRBJ1-1, with TRBD1 as a possible D gene (5 bases). V was pared by 3 bases and J by 1 base, with 12 bases between. The CDR3 runs to 15 residues. CDR1 LNHNV and CDR2 YYDKDF come from the germline V gene (reference sequence). The CDR3 bases are TGTGCCACCAGCAGGGGAGGGACGGCGAACACTGAAGCTTTCTTT. This translates into CATSRGGTANTEAFF.

This clone was detected only a few times. The gene calls are TRBV9 and TRBJ2-7; 7 positions match TRBD2. The junction had 7 bases not matched to a gene; V was cut back by 4 bases and J by 0 bases. The germline V gene has CDR1 SGDLS and CDR2 YYNGEE. The CDR3 has 15 residues. DNA for the CDR3: TGTGCCAGCAGCCCAATCAGCGGGACCTCCTACGAGCAGTACTTC. Translating gives CASSPISGTSYEQYF.

The chain has TRBV5-1 and TRBJ2-3; 10 bases line up with TRBD2. Unmatched junction bases numbered 9, after V lost 3 bases and J lost 8 bases. CDR3 length: 15 amino acids. Germline assignment: CDR1 SGHRS and CDR2 YFSETQ. The CDR3 loop is CASSWAASGSVTQYF. CDR3 DNA sequence: TGCGCCAGCAGCTGGGCTGCTAGCGGGAGTGTTACGCAGTATTTT.

This sequence joins TRBV5-5 and TRBJ2-7, with a possible D match to TRBD1 (6 bases). Germline V gene sequence: CDR1 SGHKS, CDR2 YYEKEE (reference sequence). This CDR3 has 17 amino acids. The V end was cut by 0 bases, the J end by 6 bases, with 22 bases between. CDR3 protein: CASSLVIVGSGAREQYF. The DNA for the CDR3 is TGTGCCAGCAGCTTGGTAATTGTGGGGTCAGGGGCCCGCGAGCAGTACTTC.

The V call is TRBV7-2, the J call TRBJ2-2; 8 bases fit TRBD1. CDR3 length: 17 residues. V shed 5 bases and J 4 bases; nucleotides not matched to a gene: 12. Germline CDR1 and CDR2: SGHTA and FQGNSA. CDR3 in amino acids: CASSKGPVRGLTGELFF. As DNA, the CDR3 is TGTGCCAGCAGCAAGGGGCCGGTCAGGGGGCTCACCGGGGAGCTGTTTTTT.

The chain has TRBV30 and TRBJ2-1, with 10 bases matching TRBD2. CDR1 and CDR2 from the germline V gene are GTSNPN and SVGIG (reference sequence). Trimming took 0 bases from V and 9 from J; bases not matched to a gene: 20. The CDR3 covers 19 residues. CDR3 in DNA: TGTGCCTGGAGTGTAGTACTAGCGGGACGCCTCAAAGTGGGTGGTGAGCAGTTCTTC. Its translation: CAWSVVLAGRLKVGGEQFF.

The chain joins TRBV6-5 to TRBJ1-1; the match to TRBD1 covers 7 bases. Germline V gene sequence: CDR1 MNHEY, CDR2 SVGAGI. V dropped 5 bases and J dropped 1; count of bases not matched to a gene: 1. This CDR3 comprises 13 residues. CDR3 in amino acids: CASSRDRNTEAFF. The DNA for the CDR3 is TGTGCCAGCAGTCGGGACAGGAACACTGAAGCTTTCTTT.